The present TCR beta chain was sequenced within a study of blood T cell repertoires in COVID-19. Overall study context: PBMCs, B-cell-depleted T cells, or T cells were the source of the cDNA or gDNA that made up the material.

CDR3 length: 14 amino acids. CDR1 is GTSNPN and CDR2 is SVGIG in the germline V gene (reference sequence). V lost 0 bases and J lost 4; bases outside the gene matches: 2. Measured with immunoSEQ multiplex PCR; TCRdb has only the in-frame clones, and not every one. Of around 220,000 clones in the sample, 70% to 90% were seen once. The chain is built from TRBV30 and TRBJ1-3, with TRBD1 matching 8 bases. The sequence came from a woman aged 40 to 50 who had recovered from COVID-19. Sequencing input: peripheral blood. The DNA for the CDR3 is TGTGCCTGGAGTGTACAGGGGGGCGGAAACACCATATATTTT. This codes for CAWSVQGGGNTIYF.